The clone carrying this T cell receptor (beta chain) was seen only a few times. TCRdb reanalysed the 5' RACE reads using MiXCR and keeps one entry per CDR3 protein. The sample shows 71,000 or so distinct CDR3 sequences, around 15% of them seen only once. The entry originates in a study of early T cells in non-severe SARS-CoV-2 infection. Looking at the study overall: Chains stayed unpaired after sequencing of bulk RNA from unsorted whole blood.

Trimming took off 6 bases at V and 2 bases at J, with 7 bases between the two ends. Germline V gene data show CDR1 as MDHEN and CDR2 as SYDVKM. The CDR3 contains 13 residues. The chain links TRBV28 to TRBJ2-2; no firm D call. This TCR came from an adult who was a healthcare worker with PCR-confirmed SARS-CoV-2 infection or an uninfected control (not recorded which). Sequencing used whole blood. CDR3 nucleotide sequence: TGTGCCAGCAGGCCGACTAACACCGGGGAGCTGTTTTTT. The encoded protein is CASRPTNTGELFF.